A selection of T cell receptor beta chains follows, all from one sample in a study of early T cells in non-severe SARS-CoV-2 infection. Each CDR3 protein is one row after TCRdb ran MiXCR on the 5' RACE reads. The repertoire holds around 30,000 distinct CDR3 sequences, with 4.5% to 6% as singletons. What was sequenced was whole blood. The receptors were gathered from an adult who was a healthcare worker with PCR-confirmed SARS-CoV-2 infection or an uninfected control (not recorded which). CDR3s include the opening cysteine and the closing phenylalanine or tryptophan. D genes are given only for firm matches. Where a row states a size, it is once, few, many or the class of an expanded clone; other rows omit it.

v_gene	d_gene	j_gene	abundance	CDR3aa	CDR3nt
TRBV20-1	NA	TRBJ1-6	many	CSASGGRYNSPLHF	TGCAGTGCTAGTGGGGGGCGGTATAATTCACCCCTCCACTTT
TRBV7-9	NA	TRBJ1-1	few	CASSPAGAGAEAFF	TGTGCCAGCAGCCCAGCAGGGGCGGGGGCTGAAGCTTTCTTT
TRBV12-2	NA	TRBJ2-7	many	CARPHRDREQYF	TGTGCAAGGCCCCACAGGGACCGCGAGCAGTACTTC
TRBV7-9	NA	TRBJ2-1	many	CASSLGRQANSYNEQFF	TGTGCCAGCAGCTTAGGGCGACAGGCCAATTCCTACAATGAGCAGTTCTTC
TRBV5-5	NA	TRBJ2-3	many	CASSLVGISHPSTDTQYF	TGTGCCAGCAGCTTGGTGGGGATATCACACCCTAGCACAGATACGCAGTATTTT
TRBV29-1	NA	TRBJ1-1	many	CSVGVGGVGSTEAFF	TGCAGCGTTGGGGTCGGGGGAGTTGGAAGCACTGAAGCTTTCTTT
TRBV20-1	NA	TRBJ2-7	many	CSASLLPLGQYF	TGCAGTGCTAGTCTTCTACCACTAGGGCAGTACTTC
TRBV7-8	TRBD2	TRBJ2-1	few	CASSPTSGGHYNEQFF	TGTGCCAGCAGCCCGACTAGCGGGGGGCACTACAATGAGCAGTTCTTC
TRBV6-5	TRBD1	TRBJ2-3	many	CASRTGLDTQYF	TGTGCCAGCAGGACAGGGTTGGATACGCAGTATTTT
TRBV24-1	NA	TRBJ2-3	few	CATSDTRDATDTQYF	TGTGCCACCTCGGACACCCGGGATGCCACAGATACGCAGTATTTT
TRBV20-1	NA	TRBJ2-3	NA	CSASPPGLPRSTQYF	TGCAGTGCTAGCCCCCCGGGACTCCCACGGTCTACGCAGTATTTT
TRBV6-1	NA	TRBJ1-5	NA	CASSGNQPQHF	TGTGCCAGCAGTGGCAATCAGCCCCAGCATTTT
TRBV18	TRBD1	TRBJ1-1	many	CASSPGTGKMNTEAFF	TGTGCCAGCTCACCCGGGACAGGGAAAATGAACACTGAAGCTTTCTTT
TRBV7-8	TRBD1	TRBJ1-1	NA	CASSAEQGASTEAFF	TGTGCCAGCAGCGCGGAACAGGGGGCGAGCACTGAAGCTTTCTTT
TRBV12-3/TRBV12-4	TRBD2	TRBJ2-3	NA	CASSPSGGVNADTQYF	TGTGCCAGCAGCCCTAGCGGGGGGGTGAATGCAGATACGCAGTATTTT
TRBV11-1	NA	TRBJ1-6	few	CASSLTLRDSPLHF	TGTGCCAGCAGCTTGACCCTTCGGGACTCACCCCTCCACTTT
TRBV18	NA	TRBJ1-1	many	CASSPDRSEAFF	TGTGCCAGCTCACCGGACAGATCTGAAGCTTTCTTT
TRBV20-1	TRBD1	TRBJ2-5	many	CSARGQGVETQYF	TGCAGTGCGCGGGGACAGGGAGTAGAGACCCAGTACTTC
TRBV12-3/TRBV12-4	NA	TRBJ2-1	many	CASSLSQAYNEQFF	TGTGCCAGCAGCCTTAGCCAAGCATACAATGAGCAGTTCTTC
TRBV29-1	TRBD2	TRBJ2-3	many	CSVEGLAGSSTDTQYF	TGCAGCGTAGAGGGACTAGCGGGGTCCTCCACAGATACGCAGTATTTT
TRBV5-5	TRBD1	TRBJ2-7	few	CASSSYSGTGDEQYF	TGTGCCAGCAGCTCGTATTCCGGGACAGGGGACGAGCAGTACTTC
TRBV6-5	NA	TRBJ2-2	many	CASRPGALSSTGELFF	TGTGCCAGCCGACCGGGGGCCCTTTCAAGTACCGGGGAGCTGTTTTTT
TRBV4-3	TRBD2	TRBJ2-5	many	CASSGTTSGAETQYF	TGCGCCAGCAGCGGAACGACTAGCGGGGCGGAGACCCAGTACTTC
TRBV3-1	TRBD2	TRBJ2-1	NA	CASSQGLAAYNEQFF	TGTGCCAGCAGCCAAGGACTAGCGGCTTACAATGAGCAGTTCTTC
TRBV20-1	NA	TRBJ2-7	many	CSAAPTGISYEQYF	TGCAGTGCCGCCCCCACAGGGATCTCCTACGAGCAGTACTTC
TRBV2	NA	TRBJ2-5	few	CASSVSPETQYF	TGTGCCAGCAGTGTCTCCCCTGAGACCCAGTACTTC
TRBV6-6	TRBD1	TRBJ2-1	NA	CASLRGQYNEQFF	TGTGCCAGCTTAAGGGGACAGTACAATGAGCAGTTCTTC
TRBV28	NA	TRBJ1-1	few	CASSGVLITEAFF	TGTGCCAGCAGTGGGGTTTTGATCACTGAAGCTTTCTTT
TRBV25-1	NA	TRBJ1-1	few	CASSEYWGLEAFF	TGTGCCAGCAGTGAATATTGGGGCCTCGAAGCTTTCTTT
TRBV7-2	TRBD1	TRBJ2-3	many	CASSLAGGYWGNTDTQYF	TGTGCCAGCAGCTTGGCAGGGGGCTATTGGGGGAACACAGATACGCAGTATTTT
TRBV7-9	NA	TRBJ2-7	NA	CASSLEPPYEQYF	TGTGCCAGCAGCTTAGAACCGCCCTACGAGCAGTACTTC
TRBV7-8	NA	TRBJ2-1	few	CASSSAEQNEQFF	TGTGCCAGCAGCTCCGCCGAACAGAACGAGCAGTTCTTC
TRBV18	NA	TRBJ1-1	many	CASSPLTRGRRDTEAFF	TGTGCCAGCTCACCATTGACTCGGGGGCGCCGGGACACTGAAGCTTTCTTT
TRBV19	NA	TRBJ2-1	few	CASSMGGRGMYNEQFF	TGTGCCAGTAGTATGGGCGGCAGGGGAATGTACAATGAGCAGTTCTTC
TRBV12-3/TRBV12-4	NA	TRBJ1-1	many	CASSSSGQGKTEAFF	NA
TRBV18	TRBD2	TRBJ2-1	NA	CASSEGLAVYNEQFF	TGTGCCAGCTCAGAAGGACTAGCGGTCTACAATGAGCAGTTCTTC
TRBV6-1	TRBD1	TRBJ1-4	few	CASSAPGTGNEKLFF	TGTGCCAGCAGTGCACCCGGGACAGGCAATGAAAAACTGTTTTTT
TRBV11-2	NA	TRBJ2-3	many	CASSLARGRTDTQYF	TGTGCCAGCAGCTTAGCAAGGGGCCGGACAGATACGCAGTATTTT
TRBV30	NA	TRBJ1-6	few	CAWTPPWAQTNSPLHF	TGTGCCTGGACCCCTCCCTGGGCACAGACTAATTCACCCCTCCACTTT
TRBV5-4	TRBD2	TRBJ2-1	many	CASSLEVAGGNEQFF	TGTGCCAGCAGCTTGGAGGTAGCGGGAGGTAATGAGCAGTTCTTC
TRBV7-3	NA	TRBJ2-3	NA	CANSPGHSTDTQYF	TGTGCCAACAGCCCGGGACACAGCACAGATACGCAGTATTTT
TRBV7-6	NA	TRBJ2-3	many	CASSPQVTGMVDTQYF	TGTGCCAGCAGCCCCCAGGTAACGGGGATGGTTGATACGCAGTATTTT
TRBV2	NA	TRBJ2-4	many	CASRSSLAKNIQYF	TGTGCCAGCAGATCCTCCCTAGCCAAAAACATTCAGTACTTC
TRBV7-9	NA	TRBJ1-1	many	CASSLDGQVNTEAFF	TGTGCCAGCAGCTTAGATGGCCAGGTTAACACTGAAGCTTTCTTT
TRBV18	NA	TRBJ1-2	few	CASSPKLQGDYGYTF	TGTGCCAGCTCACCAAAGTTACAGGGAGACTATGGCTACACCTTC
TRBV5-1	NA	TRBJ2-5	NA	CASSFAQETQYF	TGCGCCAGCAGCTTCGCCCAAGAGACCCAGTACTTC
TRBV7-2	NA	TRBJ2-7	many	CASSLEGGSLGEQYF	TGTGCCAGCAGCTTAGAAGGGGGATCCTTGGGCGAGCAGTACTTC
TRBV12-3/TRBV12-4	NA	TRBJ1-5	few	CASSPGLISNQPQHF	TGTGCCAGCAGCCCGGGGCTTATTAGCAATCAGCCCCAGCATTTT
TRBV9	TRBD1	TRBJ1-1	many	CASSVGDRATEAFF	TGTGCCAGCAGCGTAGGGGACAGGGCCACTGAAGCTTTCTTT
TRBV5-1	NA	TRBJ2-7	many	CASSLDPVAAYEQYF	TGCGCCAGCAGCTTGGACCCTGTGGCAGCCTACGAGCAGTACTTC
TRBV20-1	TRBD1	TRBJ1-4	few	CSARDSNEKLFF	TGCAGTGCTCGGGACAGTAATGAAAAACTGTTTTTT
TRBV7-8	NA	TRBJ2-5	many	CASSLAGAPGAQYF	TGTGCCAGCAGCTTAGCGGGTGCGCCTGGGGCCCAGTACTTC
TRBV11-2	NA	TRBJ2-7	many	CASSPSRATYEQYF	TGTGCCAGCAGCCCCAGTCGGGCTACCTACGAGCAGTACTTC
TRBV7-9	NA	TRBJ1-2	many	CASSSYGTAYGYTF	TGTGCCAGCAGCTCCTATGGGACGGCTTATGGCTACACCTTC
TRBV18	NA	TRBJ2-6	many	CASSPQGVGANVLTF	TGTGCCAGCTCACCTCAAGGGGTTGGGGCCAACGTCCTGACTTTC
TRBV6-1	NA	TRBJ2-4	few	CASSEEGSLKNIQYF	TGTGCCAGCAGTGAGGAGGGAAGTCTCAAAAACATTCAGTACTTC
TRBV5-1	TRBD2	TRBJ2-3	NA	CASSLWLAGGTKDTQYF	TGCGCCAGCAGCTTGTGGCTAGCGGGAGGAACGAAAGATACGCAGTATTTT